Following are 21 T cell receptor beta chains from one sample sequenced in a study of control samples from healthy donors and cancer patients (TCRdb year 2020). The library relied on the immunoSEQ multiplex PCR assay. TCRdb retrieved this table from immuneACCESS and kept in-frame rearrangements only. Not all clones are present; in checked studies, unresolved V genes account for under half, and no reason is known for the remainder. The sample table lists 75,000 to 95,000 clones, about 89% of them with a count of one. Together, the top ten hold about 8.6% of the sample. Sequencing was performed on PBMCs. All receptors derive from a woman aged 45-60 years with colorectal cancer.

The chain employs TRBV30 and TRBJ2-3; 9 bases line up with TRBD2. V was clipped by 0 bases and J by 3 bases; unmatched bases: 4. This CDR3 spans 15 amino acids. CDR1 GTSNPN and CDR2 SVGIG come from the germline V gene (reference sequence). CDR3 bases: TGTGCCTGGAGTGTAAGTAGCGGGGGAACAGATACGCAGTATTTT. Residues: CAWSVSSGGTDTQYF.

The CDR3 DNA follows: TGTGCCAGCAGCTTGGAAGGGATCACAGATACGCAGTATTTT. Translation: CASSLEGITDTQYF. The genes are TRBV5-5 and TRBJ2-3, with D unclear. This CDR3 region has 14 residues. V lost 0 bases, J lost 2 bases, and 7 bases lay in between. Germline V lookup: CDR1 SGHKS, CDR2 YYEKEE (reference sequence).

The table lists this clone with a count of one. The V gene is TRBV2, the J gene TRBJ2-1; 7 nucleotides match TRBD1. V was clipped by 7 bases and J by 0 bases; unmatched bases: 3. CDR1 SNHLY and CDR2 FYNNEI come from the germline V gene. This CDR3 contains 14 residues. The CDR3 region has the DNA TGTGCCAGCAAAGGGACAGACTCCTACAATGAGCAGTTCTTC. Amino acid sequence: CASKGTDSYNEQFF.

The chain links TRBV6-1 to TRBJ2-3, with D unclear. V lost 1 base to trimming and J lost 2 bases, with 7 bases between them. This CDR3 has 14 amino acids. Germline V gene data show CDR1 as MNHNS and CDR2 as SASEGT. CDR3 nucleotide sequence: TGTGCCAGCAGTGAAGGTACGGCCACAGATACGCAGTATTTT. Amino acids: CASSEGTATDTQYF.

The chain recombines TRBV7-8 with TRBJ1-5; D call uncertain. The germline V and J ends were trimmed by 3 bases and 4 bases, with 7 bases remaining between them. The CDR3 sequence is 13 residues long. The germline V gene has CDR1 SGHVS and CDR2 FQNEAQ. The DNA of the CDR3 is TGTGCCAGCAGCTTCCGCGTTAATCAGCCCCAGCATTTT. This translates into CASSFRVNQPQHF.

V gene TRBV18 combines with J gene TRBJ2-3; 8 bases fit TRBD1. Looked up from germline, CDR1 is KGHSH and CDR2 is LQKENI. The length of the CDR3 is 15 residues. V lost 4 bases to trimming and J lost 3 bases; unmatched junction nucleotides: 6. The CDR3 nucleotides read TGTGCCAGCTCACTGGACAGGGCTTCAACAGATACGCAGTATTTT. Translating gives CASSLDRASTDTQYF.

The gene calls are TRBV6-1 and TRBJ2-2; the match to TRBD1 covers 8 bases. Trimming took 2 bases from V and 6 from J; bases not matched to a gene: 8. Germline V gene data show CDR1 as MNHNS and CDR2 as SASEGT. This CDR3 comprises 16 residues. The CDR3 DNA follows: TGTGCCAGCAGTGAATCCCAGGGGGCGATCGCCGGGGAGCTGTTTTTT. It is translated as CASSESQGAIAGELFF.

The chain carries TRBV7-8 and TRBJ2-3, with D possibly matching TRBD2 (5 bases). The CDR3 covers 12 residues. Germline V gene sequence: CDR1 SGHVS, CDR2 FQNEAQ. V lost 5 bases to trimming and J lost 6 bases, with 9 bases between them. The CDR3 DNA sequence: TGTGCCAGCAGCCTGCCGGGGGATACGCAGTATTTT. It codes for CASSLPGDTQYF.

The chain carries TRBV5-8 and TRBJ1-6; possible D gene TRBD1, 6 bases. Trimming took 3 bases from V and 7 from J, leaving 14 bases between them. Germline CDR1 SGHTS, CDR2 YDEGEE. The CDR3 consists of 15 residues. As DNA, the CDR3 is TGTGCCAGCAGCTCCGGACCCAGGGGCAATTCACCCCTCCACTTT. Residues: CASSSGPRGNSPLHF.

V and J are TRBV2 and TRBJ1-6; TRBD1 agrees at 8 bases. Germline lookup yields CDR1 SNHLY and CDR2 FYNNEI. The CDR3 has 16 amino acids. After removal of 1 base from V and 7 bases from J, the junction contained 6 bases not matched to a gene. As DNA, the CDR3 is TGTGCCAGCAGTGAAGTCGGGGACAGGCAAAATTCACCCCTCCACTTT. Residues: CASSEVGDRQNSPLHF.

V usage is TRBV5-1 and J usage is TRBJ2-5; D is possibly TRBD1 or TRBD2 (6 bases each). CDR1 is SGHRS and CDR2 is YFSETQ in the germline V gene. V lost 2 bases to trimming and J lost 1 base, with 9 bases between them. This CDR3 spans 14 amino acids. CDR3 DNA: TGCGCCAGCAGCTTAGGGGGGTCCCAAGAGACCCAGTACTTC. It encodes CASSLGGSQETQYF. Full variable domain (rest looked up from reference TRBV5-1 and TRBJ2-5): KAGVTQTPRYLIKTRGQQVTLSCSPISGHRSVSWYQQTPGQGLQFLFEYFSETQRNKGNFPGRFSGRQFSNSRSEMNVSTLELGDSALYLCASSLGGSQETQYFGPGTRLLVL.

CDR3 bases: TGTGCCAGCAGACTTAACAGGGGGGAGCGTACGCAGTATTTT. Its protein is CASRLNRGERTQYF. The chain joins TRBV27 to TRBJ2-3; TRBD1 aligns across 8 bases. The junction had 10 bases not matched to a gene; V was cut back by 6 bases and J by 8 bases. Germline CDR1 is MNHEY and CDR2 is SMNVEV (reference sequence). CDR3 length: 14 amino acids.

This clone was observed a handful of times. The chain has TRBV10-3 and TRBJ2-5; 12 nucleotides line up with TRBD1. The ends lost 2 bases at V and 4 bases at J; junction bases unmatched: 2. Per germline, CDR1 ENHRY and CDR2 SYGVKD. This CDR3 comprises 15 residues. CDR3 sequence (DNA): TGTGCCATCAGTGAGGGGGACAGGGGGCGAGAGACCCAGTACTTC. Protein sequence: CAISEGDRGRETQYF.

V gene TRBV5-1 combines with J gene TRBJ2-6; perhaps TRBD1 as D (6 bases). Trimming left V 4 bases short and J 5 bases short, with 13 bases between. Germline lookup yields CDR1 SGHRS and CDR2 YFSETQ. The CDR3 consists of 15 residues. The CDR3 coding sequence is TGCGCCAGCAGCCTACAGGGTCTTAGGGCCAACGTCCTGACTTTC. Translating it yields CASSLQGLRANVLTF.

The CDR3 here is CASRPGLAGTDTQYF. CDR3 bases: TGTGCCAGCAGACCGGGACTAGCGGGCACAGATACGCAGTATTTT. The chain uses TRBV6-5 and TRBJ2-3; 11 bases line up with TRBD2. The CDR3 sequence is 15 residues long. The germline V gene encodes CDR1 MNHEY and CDR2 SVGAGI. J was trimmed by 1 base and V by 6 bases; bases with no gene match: 3.

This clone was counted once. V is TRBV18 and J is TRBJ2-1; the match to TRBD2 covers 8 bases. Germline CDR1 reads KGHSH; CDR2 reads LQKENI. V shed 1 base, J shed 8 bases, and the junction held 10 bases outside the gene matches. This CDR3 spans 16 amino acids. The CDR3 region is CASSPRTSRGGDEQFF. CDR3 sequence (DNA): TGTGCCAGCTCACCACGGACTAGTCGGGGGGGAGATGAGCAGTTCTTC.

As DNA, the CDR3 is TGTGCCAGCAGTTGGAGCTTCGAAGCTTTCTTT. Protein: CASSWSFEAFF. J is TRBJ1-1 and V is TRBV28, with D hard to call. V lost 4 bases and J lost 8, with 8 bases in between. The length of the CDR3 is 11 residues. Germline V gene lookup returns CDR1 MDHEN and CDR2 SYDVKM.

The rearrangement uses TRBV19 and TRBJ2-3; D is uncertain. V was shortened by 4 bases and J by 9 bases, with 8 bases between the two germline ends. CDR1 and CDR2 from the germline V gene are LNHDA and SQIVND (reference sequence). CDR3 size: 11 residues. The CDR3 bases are TGTGCCAGTAGTAATCAAGGGACGCAGTATTTT. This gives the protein CASSNQGTQYF. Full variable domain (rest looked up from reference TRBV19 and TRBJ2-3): DGGITQSPKYLFRKEGQNVTLSCEQNLNHDAMYWYRQDPGQGLRLIYYSQIVNDFQKGDIAEGYSVSREKKESFPLTVTSAQKNPTAFYLCASSNQGTQYFGPGTRLTVL.

In DNA form, the CDR3 reads TGCGCCAGCAGCTCCACCGGGACCGCCACAGATACGCAGTATTTT. It translates to CASSSTGTATDTQYF. The rearrangement uses TRBV5-1 and TRBJ2-3; D may correspond to TRBD1 or TRBD2 (5 bases each). V dropped 3 bases and J dropped 2 bases, with 13 bases sitting between them. This CDR3 comprises 15 residues. Germline V gene data show CDR1 as SGHRS and CDR2 as YFSETQ.

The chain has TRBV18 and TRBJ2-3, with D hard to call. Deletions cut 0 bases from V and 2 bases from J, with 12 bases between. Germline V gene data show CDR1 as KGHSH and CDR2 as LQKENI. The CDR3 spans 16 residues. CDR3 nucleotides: TGTGCCAGCTCACCACCGTCCAGGTCCGACACAGATACGCAGTATTTT. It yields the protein CASSPPSRSDTDTQYF.

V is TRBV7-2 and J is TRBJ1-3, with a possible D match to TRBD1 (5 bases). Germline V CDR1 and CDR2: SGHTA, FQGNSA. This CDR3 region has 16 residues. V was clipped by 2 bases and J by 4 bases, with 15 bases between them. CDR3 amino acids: CASSLNHGGMGNTIYF. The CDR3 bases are TGTGCCAGCAGCTTAAACCACGGGGGGATGGGAAACACCATATATTTT.